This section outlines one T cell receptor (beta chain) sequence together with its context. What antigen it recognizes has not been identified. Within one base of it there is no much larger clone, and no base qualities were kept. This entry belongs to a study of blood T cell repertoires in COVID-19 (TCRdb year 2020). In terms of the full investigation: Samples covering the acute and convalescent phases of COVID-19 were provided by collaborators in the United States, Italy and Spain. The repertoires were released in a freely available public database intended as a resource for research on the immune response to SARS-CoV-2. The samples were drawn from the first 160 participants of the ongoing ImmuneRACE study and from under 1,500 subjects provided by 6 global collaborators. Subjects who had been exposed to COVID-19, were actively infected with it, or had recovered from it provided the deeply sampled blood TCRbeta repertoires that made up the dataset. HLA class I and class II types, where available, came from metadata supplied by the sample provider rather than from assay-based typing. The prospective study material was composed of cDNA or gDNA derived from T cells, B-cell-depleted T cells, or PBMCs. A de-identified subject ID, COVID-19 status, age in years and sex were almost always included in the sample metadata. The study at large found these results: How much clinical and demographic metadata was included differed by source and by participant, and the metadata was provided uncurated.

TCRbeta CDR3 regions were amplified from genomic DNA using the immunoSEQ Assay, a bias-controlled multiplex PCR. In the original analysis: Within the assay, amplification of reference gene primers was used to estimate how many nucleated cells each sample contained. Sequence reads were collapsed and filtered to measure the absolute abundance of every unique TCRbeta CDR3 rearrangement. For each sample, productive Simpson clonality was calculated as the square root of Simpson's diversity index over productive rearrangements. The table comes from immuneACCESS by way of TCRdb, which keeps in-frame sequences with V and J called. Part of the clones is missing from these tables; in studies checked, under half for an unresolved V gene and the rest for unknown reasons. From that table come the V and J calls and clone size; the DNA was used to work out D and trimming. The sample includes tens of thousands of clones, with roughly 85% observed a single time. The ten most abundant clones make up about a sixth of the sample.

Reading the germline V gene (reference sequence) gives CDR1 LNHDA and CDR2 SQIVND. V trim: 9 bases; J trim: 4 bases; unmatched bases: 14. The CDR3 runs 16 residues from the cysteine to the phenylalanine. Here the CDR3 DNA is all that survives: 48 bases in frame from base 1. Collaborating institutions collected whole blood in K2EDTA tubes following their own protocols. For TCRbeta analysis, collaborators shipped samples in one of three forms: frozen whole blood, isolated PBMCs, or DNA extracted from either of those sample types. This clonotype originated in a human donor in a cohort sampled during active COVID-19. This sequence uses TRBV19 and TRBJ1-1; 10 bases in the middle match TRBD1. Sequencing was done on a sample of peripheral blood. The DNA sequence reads TGTGCCAGCACCCCCAGAATGACAGGGGGCGGCACTGAAGCTTTCTTT. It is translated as CASTPRMTGGGTEAFF.